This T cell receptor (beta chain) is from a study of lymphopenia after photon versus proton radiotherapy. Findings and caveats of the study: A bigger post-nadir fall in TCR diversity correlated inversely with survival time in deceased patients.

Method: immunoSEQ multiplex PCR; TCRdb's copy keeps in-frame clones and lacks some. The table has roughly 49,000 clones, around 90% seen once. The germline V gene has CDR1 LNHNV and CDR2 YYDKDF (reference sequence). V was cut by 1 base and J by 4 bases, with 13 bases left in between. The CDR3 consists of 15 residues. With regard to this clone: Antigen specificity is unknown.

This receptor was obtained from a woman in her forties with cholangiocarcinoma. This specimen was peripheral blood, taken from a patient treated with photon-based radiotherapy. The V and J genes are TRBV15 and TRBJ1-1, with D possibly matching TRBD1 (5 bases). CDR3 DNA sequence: TGTGCCACCAGCAGAGTACTAGGGGAGACCACTGAAGCTTTCTTT. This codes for CATSRVLGETTEAFF.